These T cell receptor beta chains were read from a single sample in a study of blood T cell repertoires in COVID-19. The data were produced by immunoSEQ multiplex PCR, yet TCRdb's version contains in-frame clones alone and is incomplete. The sample carries tens of thousands of clones, approximately 84% recorded once. The sequenced sample consisted of peripheral blood. These receptors were obtained from a human donor with active COVID-19. The donor label of this sample is uncertain. Each CDR3 is given with its conserved first and last residue. Each record gives: D gene, clone size, V gene, J gene, CDR3 length, CDR3 DNA, CDR3 protein. D genes are given only for firm matches. The size entry is marked missing in some rows and otherwise reads once, few, many or a size class.

TRBD2,-,TRBV5-4,TRBJ2-1,14,TGTGCCAGCAGCTTGAGGGGACTAGCAGATGAGCAGTTCTTC,CASSLRGLADEQFF
-,-,TRBV7-9,TRBJ1-1,17,TGTGCCAGCACCCCACCACCGGGACAATACATGAACACTGAAGCTTTCTTT,CASTPPPGQYMNTEAFF
-,-,TRBV19,TRBJ1-2,15,TGTGCCAGTAGTATGACAACCGTAGCTAACTATGGCTACACCTTC,CASSMTTVANYGYTF
-,-,TRBV5-1,TRBJ1-4,16,TGCGCCAGCAGCTTGGGAGTTCCCTCAACTAATGAAAAACTGTTTTTT,CASSLGVPSTNEKLFF
-,-,TRBV29-1,TRBJ2-7,12,TGCAGCGTGGGACAACCGGGGTACGAGCAGTACTTC,CSVGQPGYEQYF
TRBD2,-,TRBV28,TRBJ2-5,16,TGTGCCAGCACCCCCCCCCTAGCGGGGGGGCGGGAGACCCAGTACTTC,CASTPPLAGGRETQYF
-,few,TRBV5-4,TRBJ1-2,16,TGTGCCAGCAGCCCTGGTGCAAGCCCCCTGAACTATGGCTACACCTTC,CASSPGASPLNYGYTF
-,-,TRBV12-3/TRBV12-4,TRBJ1-5,13,TGTGCCAGCAGCCAGTCAGGGTTTCAGCCCCAGCATTTT,CASSQSGFQPQHF
TRBD1,-,TRBV6-6,TRBJ2-2,16,TGTGCCAGTAAAGGGTCCGGGACAGGGAACACCGGGGAGCTGTTTTTT,CASKGSGTGNTGELFF
-,few,TRBV7-2,TRBJ2-7,15,TGTGCCAGCAGCTTAGTGTTGGCAGGTCCCTACGAGCAGTACTTC,CASSLVLAGPYEQYF
-,once,TRBV3-1/TRBV3-2,TRBJ1-2,12,TGTGCCAGCAGCCACAGGGGAGCCGGCTACACCTTC,CASSHRGAGYTF
TRBD1,once,TRBV6-1,TRBJ1-6,17,TGTGCCAGCAGTGCCCCCGGGACAGGGGTTAAAAATTCACCCCTCCACTTT,CASSAPGTGVKNSPLHF
TRBD2,-,TRBV5-5,TRBJ2-1,15,TGTGCCAGCAGCCCTCGACTAGCCTCCTACAATGAGCAGTTCTTC,CASSPRLASYNEQFF
-,-,TRBV11-2,TRBJ2-5,14,TGTGCCAGCAGCCCCCTCCAGGATCAAGAGACCCAGTACTTC,CASSPLQDQETQYF
TRBD1,-,TRBV14,TRBJ2-7,15,TGTGCCAGCAGTCCTCGGGGGACAGGACGCTACGAGCAGTACTTC,CASSPRGTGRYEQYF
-,-,TRBV5-1,TRBJ2-7,14,TGCGCCAGCAGCTTGGAGGGGCTACGCTACGAGCAGTACTTC,CASSLEGLRYEQYF
-,-,TRBV3-1/TRBV3-2,TRBJ1-4,15,TGTGCCAGCAGCCCCCGGACTCTTCAGGATGAAAAACTGTTTTTT,CASSPRTLQDEKLFF
-,-,TRBV15,TRBJ1-3,17,TGTGCCACCAGCAGCCGGTGGACAGCCTACTCTGGAAACACCATATATTTT,CATSSRWTAYSGNTIYF
TRBD1,-,TRBV19,TRBJ1-2,15,TGTGCCAGTATGCCCTCAGGGGGATTGTACTATGGCTACACCTTC,CASMPSGGLYYGYTF
-,once,TRBV5-4,TRBJ2-3,13,TGTGCCAGCAGCTTACAGGGGGGGGATACGCAGTATTTT,CASSLQGGDTQYF
TRBD1,-,TRBV5-1,TRBJ1-2,13,TGCGCCAGCAGCGTAGGGACAGGGGGAGGCTACACCTTC,CASSVGTGGGYTF
TRBD2,-,TRBV7-9,TRBJ2-5,15,TGTGCCAGCAGCCCTAGCGGGGGGGCCGTGGAGACCCAGTACTTC,CASSPSGGAVETQYF
-,-,TRBV10-1,TRBJ2-5,20,TGCACCAGCAGGGAGGTCGTCGGCAGGGGTTTGTTTTCACGCCAAGAGACCCAGTACTTC,CTSREVVGRGLFSRQETQYF
-,-,TRBV21-1,TRBJ2-6,21,TGTGCCAGCAGCAAAGGCCTCGACCAATCGAGGGTTTTCTCTGGGGCCAACGTCCTGACTTTC,CASSKGLDQSRVFSGANVLTF
-,-,TRBV5-6,TRBJ2-7,14,TGTGCCAGCAGCTTCTACCATACCTCCTACGAGCAGTACTTC,CASSFYHTSYEQYF
TRBD1,-,TRBV6-2/TRBV6-3,TRBJ1-6,19,TGTGCCAGCAGTTCCGGACAGGGCGTTGGGAGATCCTATAATTCACCCCTCCACTTT,CASSSGQGVGRSYNSPLHF
TRBD1,-,TRBV11-2,TRBJ1-4,15,TGTGCCAGCAGCCTTGGACAGGTCTCGAATGAAAAACTGTTTTTT,CASSLGQVSNEKLFF
-,-,TRBV19,TRBJ1-1,14,TGTGCCAGTAGTACTATGGGGGGGGACACTGAAGCTTTCTTT,CASSTMGGDTEAFF
-,-,TRBV3-1/TRBV3-2,TRBJ1-2,14,TGTGCCAGCAGCCAAGAGGAGGCGAACTATGGCTACACCTTC,CASSQEEANYGYTF
-,few,TRBV9,TRBJ1-5,14,TGTGCCAGCAGCGAGGGACTCTTGAATCAGCCCCAGCATTTT,CASSEGLLNQPQHF
TRBD2,-,TRBV5-1,TRBJ2-3,16,TGCGCCAGCAGCTTGGGGGTAGCGGGGCCCACAGATACGCAGTATTTT,CASSLGVAGPTDTQYF
TRBD1,-,TRBV5-1,TRBJ1-4,15,TGCGCCAGCAGCTCCGGACAGGGGACTAATGAAAAACTGTTTTTT,CASSSGQGTNEKLFF
-,-,TRBV18,TRBJ1-1,14,TGTGCCAGCTCACCGGGACTTCGCAACACTGAAGCTTTCTTT,CASSPGLRNTEAFF
TRBD1,-,TRBV7-9,TRBJ2-1,18,TGTGCCAGCAGCTCCCAAGGTGACCCGAGGGACAGGGTACATGAGCAGTTCTTC,CASSSQGDPRDRVHEQFF
-,-,TRBV3-1/TRBV3-2,TRBJ1-2,15,TGTGCCAGCAGCCAAGACGGGGGAGTAAAATATGGCTACACCTTC,CASSQDGGVKYGYTF
-,once,TRBV11-2,TRBJ1-3,14,TGTGCCAGCAGCTCCGCGGCAGAAGGAAACACCATATATTTT,CASSSAAEGNTIYF
TRBD2,-,TRBV19,TRBJ2-7,13,TGTGCCAGTAGTAACGGACTAGCCTACGAGCAGTACTTC,CASSNGLAYEQYF
TRBD1,-,TRBV6-5,TRBJ1-4,15,TGTGCCAGCAGTTACCCCGGGACAGGGGTTGGAAAACTGTTTTTT,CASSYPGTGVGKLFF
TRBD2,-,TRBV28,TRBJ2-7,16,TGTGCCAGCAGTTTATCGGCTAGCGGGGGATGGTACGAGCAGTACTTC,CASSLSASGGWYEQYF
-,-,TRBV4-3,TRBJ1-4,16,TGCGCCAGCAGCCGTTCTGCGGCAGGGTCTAATGAAAAACTGTTTTTT,CASSRSAAGSNEKLFF
-,-,TRBV14,TRBJ2-4,16,TGTGCCAGCAGCCAAGGCACTCCTTCTACCAAAAACATTCAGTACTTC,CASSQGTPSTKNIQYF
TRBD2,-,TRBV7-2,TRBJ2-1,15,TGTGCCAGCAGCTCTACGGGGGGGTCCTACAATGAGCAGTTCTTC,CASSSTGGSYNEQFF
TRBD1,-,TRBV4-3,TRBJ1-5,15,TGCGCCAGCAGCCAAGGGGACAGGGGGAGTCAGCCCCAGCATTTT,CASSQGDRGSQPQHF
TRBD2,-,TRBV9,TRBJ2-5,15,TGTGCCAGCAGCGTAGGGAATAGCGGGGGAGAGACCCAGTACTTC,CASSVGNSGGETQYF
TRBD1,once,TRBV6-2/TRBV6-3,TRBJ2-7,18,TGTGCCAGCAGTTACTCCCCAGGGGGCGCCATATTGGACTACGAGCAGTACTTC,CASSYSPGGAILDYEQYF
-,-,TRBV19,TRBJ2-7,13,TGTGCCAGTAGTATAACCCAGTTCTACGAGCAGTACTTC,CASSITQFYEQYF
-,-,TRBV5-1,TRBJ2-2,15,TGCGCCAGCAGACCGGGTGTCGCGAACACCGGGGAGCTGTTTTTT,CASRPGVANTGELFF
-,-,TRBV29-1,TRBJ1-1,11,TGCAGCGTTGTTTTGGCCCCCGAAGCTTTCTTT,CSVVLAPEAFF
-,once,TRBV6-8,TRBJ1-2,11,TGTGCCAGCACCCCGGGGGGAGGCTACACCTTC,CASTPGGGYTF
-,-,TRBV7-9,TRBJ2-1,16,TGTGCCAGCAGCTTAGCGGAGGGGCGCGCTCCCGATGAGCAGTTCTTC,CASSLAEGRAPDEQFF
TRBD2,-,TRBV9,TRBJ2-1,15,TGTGCCAGCAGCGCCAGCCTAGCGGGGGGTAATGAGCAGTTCTTC,CASSASLAGGNEQFF
TRBD1,-,TRBV2,TRBJ1-5,15,TGTGCCAGCAGTGGACAGGGTAGCGGGGCTCAGCCCCAGCATTTT,CASSGQGSGAQPQHF
TRBD1,few,TRBV5-5,TRBJ2-7,16,TGTGCCAGCAGCCCTCAACCGGGACAGGGGATCCACGAGCAGTACTTC,CASSPQPGQGIHEQYF
-,-,TRBV10-3,TRBJ2-7,13,TGTGCCATCAGTGAGTACCTAGCCTACGAGCAGTACTTC,CAISEYLAYEQYF
-,-,TRBV19,TRBJ1-3,13,TGTGCCAGTCTCCCAGGGGCTGGAAACACCATATATTTT,CASLPGAGNTIYF
-,-,TRBV18,TRBJ1-4,14,TGTGCCAGCTCCCCCGGGGTTCAGAGGGAAAAACTGTTTTTT,CASSPGVQREKLFF
-,-,TRBV7-6,TRBJ1-1,15,TGTGCCAGCAGCCCCATAGGCGGAATGGTTGCTGGAGCTTTCTTT,CASSPIGGMVAGAFF
TRBD1,once,TRBV9,TRBJ1-2,17,TGTGCCAGTAATATGAGCTGGGACAGGGATGTGGACTATGGCTACACCTTC,CASNMSWDRDVDYGYTF
-,-,TRBV10-3,TRBJ2-7,14,TGTGCCATCAGTGAGTCCAGGAACTCCTACGAGCAGTACTTC,CAISESRNSYEQYF
-,few,TRBV6-6,TRBJ1-6,17,TGTGCCAGCAGTCTTACGTACCCAGGGGCGACTATTTCACCCCTCCACTTT,CASSLTYPGATISPLHF